Shown below are 11 T cell receptor beta chains from a single sample sequenced in a study of blood T cell repertoires in COVID-19. Assay: immunoSEQ multiplex PCR; the TCRdb copy retains only in-frame clones and omits some. The table has hundreds of thousands of clones, 75% to 90% seen once. The sequencing sample was made of peripheral blood. Receptor source: a woman aged 60 to 75 with COVID-19, enrolled during active disease.

The V call is TRBV5-4, the J call TRBJ1-1, with 9 bases lining up with TRBD1. The CDR3 contains 14 residues. Germline trimming cut 0 bases from V and 5 bases from J; bases unmatched to any gene: 2. Germline loops: CDR1 SGHNT, CDR2 YYREEE (reference sequence). CDR3 loop: CASSLGTGVTEAFF. The CDR3 DNA reads as TGTGCCAGCAGCTTGGGGACAGGGGTGACTGAAGCTTTCTTT.

V usage is TRBV5-4 and J usage is TRBJ1-3; TRBD1 might be the D (5 bases). Germline V gene sequence: CDR1 SGHNT, CDR2 YYREEE (reference sequence). With 3 bases removed from V and 0 bases from J, the gap between germline ends came to 10 bases. The CDR3 loop spans 15 amino acids. In DNA, the CDR3 is TGTGCCAGCAGCTGGGGCCCAGCCTCTGGAAACACCATATATTTT. Residues: CASSWGPASGNTIYF.

The chain links TRBV2 to TRBJ1-1, with 7 nucleotides matching TRBD1. The CDR3 contains 14 residues. Germline V gives CDR1 SNHLY, CDR2 FYNNEI. V dropped 9 bases and J dropped 0; count of bases not matched to a gene: 7. The CDR3 reads CASILQGMNTEAFF. The CDR3, as DNA: TGTGCCAGTATATTACAGGGGATGAACACTGAAGCTTTCTTT.

The chain combines TRBV19 with TRBJ2-2, with 7 bases fitting TRBD1. In germline, CDR1 is LNHDA, CDR2 SQIVND (reference sequence). The CDR3 covers 15 residues. The junction had 10 bases not matched to a gene; V was cut back by 8 bases and J by 4 bases. CDR3 in DNA: TGTGCCAGTTCTACAGGGGTGCTGTCCACCGGGGAGCTGTTTTTT. Its translation is CASSTGVLSTGELFF.

The J gene is TRBJ2-3, the V gene TRBV2; tentatively, D is TRBD1 (6 bases). The germline V and J ends were trimmed by 6 bases and 3 bases, with 10 bases remaining between them. The CDR3 has 13 amino acids. CDR1 SNHLY and CDR2 FYNNEI come from the germline V gene. This chain's CDR3 is CASRRTETDTQYF. CDR3 DNA sequence: TGTGCCAGCAGACGGACAGAAACAGATACGCAGTATTTT.

This chain joins TRBV7-4 and TRBJ1-4, with D possibly matching TRBD1 (5 bases). The V gene's germline CDR1 is SGHVT and CDR2 SQSDAQ. The CDR3 length is 12 residues. V was cut by 4 bases and J by 8 bases, with 8 bases left in between. CDR3 sequence: CASSSYREKLFF. Here the CDR3 DNA reads TGTGCCAGCAGCTCCTACAGGGAAAAACTGTTTTTT.

This clone was seen only a few times. The rearrangement links TRBV4-1 to TRBJ1-5, with D possibly being TRBD1 (6 bases). The germline V gene encodes CDR1 MGHRA and CDR2 YSYEKL. The germline V and J ends were trimmed by 5 bases and 1 base, with 15 bases remaining between them. CDR3 size: 16 residues. The CDR3 nucleotides read TGCGCCAGCAGCTTAGATGGGGGCGGGAGCAATCAGCCCCAGCATTTT. It yields the protein CASSLDGGGSNQPQHF.

This clone was recorded once. The gene calls are TRBV14 and TRBJ2-7, with 7 bases aligning to TRBD1. Germline CDR1 and CDR2: SGHDN and FVKESK. The CDR3 is 15 amino acids. The trim removed 1 base at V and 4 bases at J, leaving 7 bases unmatched. CDR3 sequence (DNA): TGTGCCAGCAGCCAAGGAGGGACAGCGGTTTACGAGCAGTACTTC. Encoded protein: CASSQGGTAVYEQYF. The full variable domain, rest sourced from reference TRBV14 and TRBJ2-7, is EAGVTQFPSHSVIEKGQTVTLRCDPISGHDNLYWYRRVMGKEIKFLLHFVKESKQDESGMPNNRFLAERTGGTYSTLKVQPAELEDSGVYFCASSQGGTAVYEQYFGPGTRLTVT.

This clone came up a few times. V usage is TRBV7-9 and J usage is TRBJ1-2; 7 nucleotides match TRBD1. V dropped 6 bases and J dropped 0; count of bases not matched to a gene: 10. Germline V gene lookup returns CDR1 SEHNR and CDR2 FQNEAQ (reference sequence). The CDR3 covers 16 residues. The CDR3 spells CASRYLDRETNYGYTF. The CDR3 DNA is TGTGCCAGCAGATACCTAGACAGGGAGACTAACTATGGCTACACCTTC.

This chain links TRBV4-2 with TRBJ2-2; D is perhaps TRBD2 (7 bases). The CDR3 contains 16 residues. Germline-derived CDR1 and CDR2 are LGHNA and YNFKEQ. Trimming left V 4 bases short and J 3 bases short, with 15 bases between. The chain's CDR3 is CASSPLGRGDTGELFF. In DNA form, the CDR3 reads TGTGCCAGCAGCCCCCTGGGGAGGGGGGACACCGGGGAGCTGTTTTTT.

V and J are TRBV5-1 and TRBJ1-3; D gene uncertain. CDR3 length: 15 amino acids. V dropped 4 bases and J dropped 1 base, with 12 bases sitting between them. Germline values: CDR1 SGHRS, CDR2 YFSETQ. The CDR3 protein is CASSALAGSGNTIYF. The CDR3 coding sequence is TGCGCCAGCAGCGCCCTCGCCGGGTCTGGAAACACCATATATTTT.